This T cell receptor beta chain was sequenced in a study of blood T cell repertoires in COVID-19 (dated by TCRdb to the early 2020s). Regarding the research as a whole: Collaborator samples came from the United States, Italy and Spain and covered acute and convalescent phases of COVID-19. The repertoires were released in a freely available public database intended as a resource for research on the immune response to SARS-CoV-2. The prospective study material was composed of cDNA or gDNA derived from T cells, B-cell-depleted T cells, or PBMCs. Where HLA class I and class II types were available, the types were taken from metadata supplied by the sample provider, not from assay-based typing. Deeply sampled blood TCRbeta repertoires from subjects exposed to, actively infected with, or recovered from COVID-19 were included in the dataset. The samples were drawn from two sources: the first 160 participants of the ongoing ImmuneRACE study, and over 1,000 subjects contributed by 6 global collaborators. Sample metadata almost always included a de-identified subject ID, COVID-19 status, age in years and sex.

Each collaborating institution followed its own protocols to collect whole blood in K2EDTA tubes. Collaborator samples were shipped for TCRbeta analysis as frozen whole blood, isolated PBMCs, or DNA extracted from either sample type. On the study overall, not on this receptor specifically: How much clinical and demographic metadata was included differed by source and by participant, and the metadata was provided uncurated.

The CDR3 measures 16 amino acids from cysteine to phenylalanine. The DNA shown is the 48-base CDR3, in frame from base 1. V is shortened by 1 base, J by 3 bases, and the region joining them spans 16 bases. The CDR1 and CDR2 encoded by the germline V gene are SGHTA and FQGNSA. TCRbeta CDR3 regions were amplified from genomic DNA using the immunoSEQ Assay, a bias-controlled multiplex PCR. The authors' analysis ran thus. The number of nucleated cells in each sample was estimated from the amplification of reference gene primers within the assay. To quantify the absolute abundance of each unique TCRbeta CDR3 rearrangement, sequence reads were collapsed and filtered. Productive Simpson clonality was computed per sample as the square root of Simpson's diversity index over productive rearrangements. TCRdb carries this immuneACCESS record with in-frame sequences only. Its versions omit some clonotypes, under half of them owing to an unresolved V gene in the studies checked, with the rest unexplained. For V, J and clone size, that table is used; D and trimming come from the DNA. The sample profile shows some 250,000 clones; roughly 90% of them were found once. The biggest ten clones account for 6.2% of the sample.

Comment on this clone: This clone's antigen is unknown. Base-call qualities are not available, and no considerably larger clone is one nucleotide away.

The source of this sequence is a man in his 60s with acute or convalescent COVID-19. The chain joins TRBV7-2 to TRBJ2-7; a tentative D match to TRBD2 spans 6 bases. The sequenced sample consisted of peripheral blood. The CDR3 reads CASSLGGTRPGYEQYF. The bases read TGTGCCAGCAGCTTAGGCGGGACTCGGCCTGGCTACGAGCAGTACTTC.